The clone carrying this TCR beta chain was found many times. The antigen is unknown. The data are from a study of spatial heterogeneity in lung cancer. Study overall: On average, each unique TCR and UMI combination appeared more than ten times in raw reads.

All TCR cDNA molecules were individually tagged with a unique molecular identifier. TCRdb reprocessed the 5' RACE reads via MiXCR and lists one record per CDR3 protein. The sample consists of roughly 11,000 distinct CDR3 sequences, over 15% of them appearing once. Whole-study results and caveats: Tumor TCRs that were ubiquitous and expanded showed up in blood more at resection than follow-up.

J lost 5 bases, V lost 4 bases, and 9 bases had no gene match. Germline assignment: CDR1 KGHSH and CDR2 LQKENI. The length of the CDR3 is 16 residues. Noted time point: sample taken at primary tumor resection. Frozen PBMC, nontumor lung or tumor provided whole RNA, which was sequenced unsorted. The donors were approximately 65 patients with non-small cell lung cancer that was early-stage and untreated. The sample consisted of PBMCs, taken at surgery. J is TRBJ2-1 and V is TRBV18; 9 nucleotides match TRBD2. The receptor was isolated from a male donor with early-stage non-small cell lung cancer. The CDR3 is CASSRFPTSGNNEQFF. Here the CDR3 DNA reads TGTGCCAGCTCACGATTTCCGACTAGCGGAAACAATGAGCAGTTCTTC.